The clone carrying this TCR beta chain was seen repeatedly, ten times or more. Its antigen is unidentified. Alpha and beta libraries were amplified separately from the second PCR onward. V dropped 1 base and J dropped 6 bases, with 11 bases sitting between them. The germline V gene encodes CDR1 LGHNA and CDR2 YSLEER. The CDR3 is made up of 14 amino acids. These data belong to a study of naive and memory T cell subsets. Study-wide results and limits: Naive repertoires, especially CD8, held a few larger clonotypes, possibly memory cells re-expressing CD45RA.

The beta constant-region primer was an equimolar mix of two oligonucleotides covering TRBC1 and TRBC2. Nested alpha and beta constant-region primers with the SP2 primer drove four PCR rounds on ligated cDNA. TCRdb re-derived calls from the UMI-ligation and nested PCR reads in MiXCR, one entry per CDR3 protein. This sample carries about 140,000 distinct CDR3 sequences, approximately 20% of them seen once, and the ten largest clones take about 0.63%. The receptor was derived from a human donor in good health. The V call is TRBV4-3, the J call TRBJ2-3, with D possibly matching TRBD1 (5 bases). The sample consisted of naive CD8+ T cells from blood. CDR3 DNA sequence: TGCGCCAGCAGCCAAGTTAGGGGAATGGATACGCAGTATTTT. This sequence encodes CASSQVRGMDTQYF.